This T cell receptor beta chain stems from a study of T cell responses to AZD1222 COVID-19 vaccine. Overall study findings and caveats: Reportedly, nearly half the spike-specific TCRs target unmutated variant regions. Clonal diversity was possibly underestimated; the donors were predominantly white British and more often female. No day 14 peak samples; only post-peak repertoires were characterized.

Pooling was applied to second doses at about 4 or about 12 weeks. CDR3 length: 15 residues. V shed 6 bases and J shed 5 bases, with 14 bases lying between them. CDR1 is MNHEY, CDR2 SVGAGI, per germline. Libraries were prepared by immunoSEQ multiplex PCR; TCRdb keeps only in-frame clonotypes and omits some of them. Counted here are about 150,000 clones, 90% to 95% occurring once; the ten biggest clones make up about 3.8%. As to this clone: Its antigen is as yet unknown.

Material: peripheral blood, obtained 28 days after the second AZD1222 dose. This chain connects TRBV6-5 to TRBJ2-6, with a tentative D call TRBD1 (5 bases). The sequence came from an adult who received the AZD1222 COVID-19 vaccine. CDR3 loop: CASRATGERANVLTF. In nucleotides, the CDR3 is TGTGCCAGCAGAGCTACAGGTGAAAGGGCCAACGTCCTGACTTTC.